Listed below are T cell receptor beta chains from one sample, sequenced in a study of identical twins. TCRdb reprocessed the 5' RACE reads via MiXCR and lists one record per CDR3 protein. The repertoire holds around 220,000 distinct CDR3 sequences, with more than 12% as singletons. Sequenced material: memory (CD45RO+) T cells sorted from blood. Receptors originate from a woman younger than 30 in good health. The CDR3 runs from the conserved cysteine through the conserved F or W. A D gene is named only where the DNA matches it firmly. The size of a clone is reported for some rows only, either as once, few or many, or as a class for expanded clones.

TRBJ2-1	.	TRBV6-6	.	TGTGCCAGCGGCCGGGGAACCTACAATGAGCAGTTCTTC	CASGRGTYNEQFF
TRBJ2-3	few	TRBV20-1	TRBD2	TGCAGTGCTAGCTGGGCTAGCGGGGGGGGCACAGATACGCAGTATTTT	CSASWASGGGTDTQYF
TRBJ2-1	few	TRBV5-6	TRBD1	TGTGCCAGCAGCTTGGATCGGACAGGGGGCACTGAGCAGTTCTTC	CASSLDRTGGTEQFF
TRBJ1-6	few	TRBV6-5	.	TGTGCCAGCAGTTACAGGCTGTCGCCCCTCCACTTT	CASSYRLSPLHF
TRBJ1-2	few	TRBV11-3	.	TGTGCCAGCAGCTTAGATCCCCAGGACCACTATGGCTACACCTTC	CASSLDPQDHYGYTF
TRBJ1-1	few	TRBV5-1	TRBD1	TGCGCCAGCAGCCCTTTAACGACAGGGCTGAGCACTGAAGCTTTCTTT	CASSPLTTGLSTEAFF
TRBJ2-2	.	TRBV2	TRBD1	TGTGCCAGCAGCACAGTTGGGACAGGACCAACCGGGGAGCTGTTTTTT	CASSTVGTGPTGELFF
TRBJ1-2	many	TRBV5-1	.	TGCGCCAGCAGCTTGGGGTTCTATGGCTACACCTTC	CASSLGFYGYTF
TRBJ1-5	few	TRBV12-3/TRBV12-4	.	TGTGCCAGCTCAGGGTATGGAGATCAGCCCCAGCATTTT	CASSGYGDQPQHF
TRBJ2-1	many	TRBV5-1	TRBD1	TGCGCCAGCAGCAGAACCGGGGACAGGGGAAACAATGAGCAGTTCTTC	CASSRTGDRGNNEQFF
TRBJ1-4	.	TRBV6-1	.	TGTGCCAGCAGGGGCCGTCCTGGGGAAAAACTGTTTTTT	CASRGRPGEKLFF
TRBJ2-1	few	TRBV5-1	.	TGCGCCAGCAGCCCTGCGCTAGCGAGGTACAATGAGCAGTTCTTC	CASSPALARYNEQFF
TRBJ1-2	few	TRBV6-1	.	TGTGCCAGCAGTCCTACACTAAAGGATGGCTACACCTTC	CASSPTLKDGYTF
TRBJ2-2	.	TRBV5-4	TRBD1	TGTGCCAGCAGCTTCCCGGGACAGGGGAACACCGGGGAGCTGTTTTTT	CASSFPGQGNTGELFF
TRBJ2-2	.	TRBV18	.	TGTGCCAGCTCACCACCGGAAGGGAACACCGGGGAGCTGTTTTTT	CASSPPEGNTGELFF
TRBJ2-3	.	TRBV6-1	TRBD2	TGTGCCAGCAGTGTCCTAGCGGGGGAAGGGGATACGCAGTATTTT	CASSVLAGEGDTQYF
TRBJ2-4	.	TRBV7-9	TRBD2	TGTGCCAGCAGCTCAGCGGGGTTGAAAAACATTCAGTACTTC	CASSSAGLKNIQYF
TRBJ2-2	.	TRBV4-1	TRBD2	TGCGCCAGTACTGGGCTAGCGGGGGTAAACGGGGAGCTGTTTTTT	CASTGLAGVNGELFF
TRBJ2-7	few	TRBV15	.	TGTGCCACCAGCAGCTATGGACGCGGAACTAGCTCCTACGAGCAGTACTTC	CATSSYGRGTSSYEQYF
TRBJ2-7	.	TRBV7-9	.	TGTGCCAGCAGCGCAATTTACGAGCAGTACTTC	CASSAIYEQYF
TRBJ2-1	few	TRBV6-1	TRBD1	TGTGCCAGCAGTCGCCCGACAGGGGGCTCCTACAATGAGCAGTTCTTC	CASSRPTGGSYNEQFF
TRBJ2-5	.	TRBV7-2	TRBD2	TGTGCCAGCAGCCATGGACTAGCGGGAGAAGTCGGAAAGACCCAGTACTTC	CASSHGLAGEVGKTQYF
TRBJ2-2	few	TRBV27	.	TGTGCCAGCAGTTTTTATCACACCGGGGAGCTGTTTTTT	CASSFYHTGELFF
TRBJ2-7	few	TRBV7-9	TRBD1	TGTGCCAGCAGCTTAGGACAGGGGGACTACGAGCAGTACTTC	CASSLGQGDYEQYF
TRBJ2-3	many	TRBV3-1	.	TGTGCCAGCAGCCACACAGATACGCAGTATTTT	CASSHTDTQYF
TRBJ2-4	few	TRBV20-1	TRBD2	TGCAGTGCTCCCAGCGGGAGGGCTGGAAACATTCAGTACTTC	CSAPSGRAGNIQYF
TRBJ2-7	few	TRBV18	.	TGTGCCAGCTCACTAAACAACGCGGTCTACGAGCAGTACTTC	CASSLNNAVYEQYF
TRBJ2-1	.	TRBV2	TRBD2	TGTGCCAGCAGTGCCAATGGAGCGGGAGATGAGCAGTTCTTC	CASSANGAGDEQFF
TRBJ2-2	many	TRBV20-1	.	TGCAGTGCTAGCCTTAACACCGGGGAGCTGTTTTTT	CSASLNTGELFF
TRBJ2-1	.	TRBV10-3	TRBD2	TGTGCCATCAGGGATAGCGGGGGCGTTTACAATGAGCAGTTCTTC	CAIRDSGGVYNEQFF
TRBJ2-1	few	TRBV20-1	TRBD2	TGCAGTGCTATCGGACTAGCGGGAACGAATGAGCAGTTCTTC	CSAIGLAGTNEQFF
TRBJ2-7	.	TRBV5-4	.	TGTGCCAGCAGCTTGTACGACGAGCAGTACTTC	CASSLYDEQYF
TRBJ1-2	.	TRBV11-2	.	TGTGCCAGCAGCGGAGTCCATTATGGCTACACCTTC	CASSGVHYGYTF
TRBJ2-7	.	TRBV12-3/TRBV12-4	TRBD2	TGTGCCAGCAGTTTAAGGCTAGCGGACTCCTACGAGCAGTACTTC	CASSLRLADSYEQYF
TRBJ2-1	few	TRBV4-2	.	TGTGCCAGCAGCCAAGAAGACACGTTAGGGGAGCAGTTCTTC	CASSQEDTLGEQFF
TRBJ2-3	few	TRBV5-1	.	TGCGCCAGCAGCTTGTACGGAGTCCCTAGCACAGATACGCAGTATTTT	CASSLYGVPSTDTQYF
TRBJ1-3	.	TRBV9	.	TGTGCCAGCAGCCTAGGGGTTGGCTCTGGAAACACCATATATTTT	CASSLGVGSGNTIYF
TRBJ2-7	many	TRBV12-3/TRBV12-4	.	TGTGCCAGCAGTTTCGGTGACCCGGTGATGCAGTACTTC	CASSFGDPVMQYF
TRBJ1-2	.	TRBV5-1	TRBD1	TGCGCCAGCAGCCACCAACGACAGGGGGCGCCAGGTGGCTACACCTTC	CASSHQRQGAPGGYTF
TRBJ2-3	few	TRBV20-1	.	TGCAGTGCTAGAGAGGGGGTCAGGGTACCAGATACGCAGTATTTT	CSAREGVRVPDTQYF
TRBJ2-7	few	TRBV28	.	TGTGCCAGCAGTTCTACCGGGACATGGGCCTCCTACGAGCAGTACTTC	CASSSTGTWASYEQYF
TRBJ2-7	.	TRBV10-1	TRBD1	TGCGCCAGCAGTGGACAGGGACGCTCCTACGAGCAGTACTTC	CASSGQGRSYEQYF
TRBJ1-1	many	TRBV20-1	.	TGCAGTGCTGAGAGGACAGACACTGAAGCTTTCTTT	CSAERTDTEAFF
TRBJ2-7	.	TRBV20-1	TRBD2	TGCAGTGCTAGGAGCGGGAGGGCCACGGATATCTACGAGCAGTACTTC	CSARSGRATDIYEQYF
TRBJ1-1	many	TRBV20-1	TRBD1	TGCAGTGCTAAAGAGGACAGGGTTGAAACTTTCTTT	CSAKEDRVETFF
TRBJ2-3	.	TRBV11-2	TRBD2	TGTGCCAGCGTGACTAGCGGGGTGAAGTATTTT	CASVTSGVKYF
TRBJ2-1	.	TRBV20-1	TRBD2	TGCAGTGCTAGAGATACTAGCGGGAGGGCAAACTCCTACAATGAGCAGTTCTTC	CSARDTSGRANSYNEQFF
TRBJ2-5	few	TRBV12-5	.	TGTGCTAGTGGTTTGAACAACAGGGATGAAGAGACCCAGTACTTC	CASGLNNRDEETQYF
TRBJ1-1	.	TRBV3-1	.	TGTGCCAGCAGCCAGGACAGATCTGAAGCTTTCTTT	CASSQDRSEAFF
TRBJ1-1	.	TRBV5-1	.	TGCGCCAGCAGCACCCAACCAGTGAACACTGAAGCTTTCTTT	CASSTQPVNTEAFF
TRBJ2-5	few	TRBV20-1	.	TGCAGTGCTACCCGGCCGGCCAGGGGAGGCGGAGAGACCCAGTACTTC	CSATRPARGGGETQYF
TRBJ2-3	once	TRBV18	.	TGTGCCAGCTCACGGGGGACGGACACAGATACGCAGTATTTT	CASSRGTDTDTQYF
TRBJ1-1	many	TRBV7-9	.	TGTGCCAGCAGCTTTCCGGGGACTGAAGCTTTCTTT	CASSFPGTEAFF
TRBJ1-3	many	TRBV29-1	TRBD1	TGCAGCGTCAAAACAGGGGGCGGAAACACCATATATTTT	CSVKTGGGNTIYF
TRBJ2-5	.	TRBV10-2	TRBD1	TGCGCCAGCAGATACGGACAGGGGGAAGAGACCCAGTACTTC	CASRYGQGEETQYF
TRBJ2-3	few	TRBV11-2	.	TGTGCCAGCAGCTTTCAGGGCTCGGCAGATACGCAGTATTTT	CASSFQGSADTQYF
TRBJ2-3	.	TRBV2	.	TGTGCCAGCAGTATACCGGGAACCTCCACAGATACGCAGTATTTT	CASSIPGTSTDTQYF
TRBJ2-5	few	TRBV5-5	.	TGTGCCAGCAGCCTGGAGGGGACGGAGACCCAGTACTTC	CASSLEGTETQYF
TRBJ2-5	.	TRBV19	TRBD2	TGTGCCAGTAGTATGTACGGGAGGGAGACCCAGTACTTC	CASSMYGRETQYF
TRBJ2-5	.	TRBV20-1	TRBD1	TGCAGTGTGCCGAGCCCGGGACAGGTTCAAGAGACCCAGTACTTC	CSVPSPGQVQETQYF